This is a list of T cell receptor beta chains from one sample in a study of T cells in Graves' hyperthyroidism and ophthalmopathy. From the multiplex PCR reads, TCRdb called clonotypes with MiXCR, one entry per CDR3 protein. The sample records about 370,000 distinct CDR3 sequences, about 15% being singletons. Sequenced material: blood. All receptors come from an older woman with Graves' ophthalmopathy. CDR3s include the opening cysteine and the closing phenylalanine or tryptophan. A D gene is named only where the DNA matches it firmly. Expanded clones get a size class; other rows say once, few or many, or leave the size out.

J gene: TRBJ2-5
D gene: TRBD1
clone size: few
V gene: TRBV5-1
CDR3 DNA: TGCGCCAGCAGCTTGGGATTGAGACAGGGTGGCGAGACCCAGTACTTC
CDR3 protein: CASSLGLRQGGETQYF

J gene: TRBJ2-5
D gene: TRBD2
clone size: many
V gene: TRBV10-2
CDR3 DNA: TGCGCCAGCACCGGACTAGCGGGAGTCGTTTCCGGAGAGACCCAGTACTTC
CDR3 protein: CASTGLAGVVSGETQYF

J gene: TRBJ2-3
D gene: NA
clone size: many
V gene: TRBV5-1
CDR3 DNA: TGCGCCAGCAGCTTGGTCGGCGGGACTAGCACAGATACGCAGTATTTT
CDR3 protein: CASSLVGGTSTDTQYF

J gene: TRBJ1-4
D gene: NA
clone size: few
V gene: TRBV4-2
CDR3 DNA: TGTGCCAGCAGCCAAGGCGTAGGGGGAACTAATGAAAAACTGTTTTTT
CDR3 protein: CASSQGVGGTNEKLFF

J gene: TRBJ2-7
D gene: TRBD2
clone size: many
V gene: TRBV6-1
CDR3 DNA: TGTGCCAGCAATGTAGCGGGAGGGGCTGAGCAGTACTTC
CDR3 protein: CASNVAGGAEQYF

J gene: TRBJ2-1
D gene: TRBD2
clone size: NA
V gene: TRBV9
CDR3 DNA: TGTGCCAGCAGCGTCGGGACGCAAACAACTAGCGCGGCGTTAAGCTCCCACAATGAGCAGTTCTTC
CDR3 protein: CASSVGTQTTSAALSSHNEQFF

J gene: TRBJ2-7
D gene: NA
clone size: NA
V gene: TRBV6-1
CDR3 DNA: TGTGCCAGCAGGGTGGGACGGAGCTCCTACGAGCAGTACTTC
CDR3 protein: CASRVGRSSYEQYF

J gene: TRBJ2-3
D gene: NA
clone size: many
V gene: TRBV29-1
CDR3 DNA: TGCAGCGTTGTGGGGGGAGTGGGCGGAGATACGCAGTATTTT
CDR3 protein: CSVVGGVGGDTQYF

J gene: TRBJ1-1
D gene: TRBD1
clone size: NA
V gene: TRBV5-4
CDR3 DNA: TGTGCCAGCAGCTTCATTGGGACAGCAATGAACACTGAAGCTTTCTTT
CDR3 protein: CASSFIGTAMNTEAFF

J gene: TRBJ2-1
D gene: NA
clone size: many
V gene: TRBV20-1
CDR3 DNA: TGCAGTGCTAGTATCCATTCTGATGAGCAGTTCTTC
CDR3 protein: CSASIHSDEQFF